These T cell receptor beta chains were read from a single sample in a study of blood T cell repertoires in COVID-19. Repertoires were generated with immunoSEQ multiplex PCR, while TCRdb's copy carries only in-frame clones and drops some. The profile covers fewer than 200,000 clones, with roughly 84% appearing a single time and about 1.2% taken by the ten largest. Sequenced material: peripheral blood. The origin of the receptors is a man in his 60s who had recovered from COVID-19. Each CDR3 is given with its conserved first and last residue. The order of the fields is J gene, D gene, clone size, V gene, CDR3 protein, CDR3 DNA. D genes are given only for firm matches. The size field is filled for only some rows; it gives once, few, many or a size class.

TRBJ2-3,NA,NA,TRBV15,CATSTWGADTQYF,TGTGCCACCAGTACCTGGGGGGCAGATACGCAGTATTTT
TRBJ2-5,TRBD2,once,TRBV27,CASSQRSLAGGRETQYF,TGTGCCAGCAGTCAGCGGTCCCTAGCGGGGGGGCGAGAGACCCAGTACTTC
TRBJ1-6,NA,NA,TRBV4-1,CASSQPNRVNSPLHF,TGCGCCAGCAGCCAACCAAACAGGGTAAATTCACCCCTCCACTTT
TRBJ1-4,NA,NA,TRBV24-1,CATSDGSQDYDEKLFF,TGTGCCACCAGTGATGGGTCCCAGGACTATGATGAAAAACTGTTTTTT
TRBJ2-3,NA,NA,TRBV7-3,CASSLKGDDTQYF,TGTGCCAGCAGCTTAAAGGGGGACGATACGCAGTATTTT
TRBJ2-5,NA,NA,TRBV4-3,CASSQDMGSIGRFTTRGTQYF,TGCGCCAGCAGCCAAGACATGGGGAGTATTGGGCGGTTCACCACGCGCGGGACCCAGTACTTC
TRBJ2-3,TRBD2,NA,TRBV6-1,CASSEVLAGGRDTQYF,TGTGCCAGCAGTGAAGTACTAGCGGGGGGGCGGGATACGCAGTATTTT
TRBJ1-1,NA,once,TRBV12-3/TRBV12-4,CASSLGREAFF,TGTGCCAGCAGTTTAGGCAGGGAAGCTTTCTTT
TRBJ1-2,TRBD1,NA,TRBV10-2,CASMGQENYGYTF,TGCGCCAGTATGGGACAGGAAAACTATGGCTACACCTTC
TRBJ1-1,NA,NA,TRBV4-3,CASSQDLKGRGSTEAFF,TGCGCCAGCAGCCAAGATTTGAAGGGGCGCGGGAGCACTGAAGCTTTCTTT
TRBJ2-5,NA,NA,TRBV3-1/TRBV3-2,CASSQEWAGGLQETQYF,TGTGCCAGCAGCCAAGAATGGGCAGGGGGACTCCAAGAGACCCAGTACTTC
TRBJ2-5,TRBD2,NA,TRBV5-1,CASSLRTSGGETQYF,TGCGCCAGCAGCCTCCGGACTAGCGGGGGAGAGACCCAGTACTTC
TRBJ2-5,NA,NA,TRBV6-1,CASSESARRETQYF,TGTGCCAGCAGTGAATCCGCTCGTCGGGAGACCCAGTACTTC
TRBJ2-2,NA,NA,TRBV19,CASSLGGRRGAGELFF,TGTGCCAGTAGCCTCGGGGGGCGAAGAGGAGCCGGGGAGCTGTTTTTT
TRBJ1-2,NA,NA,TRBV2,CASSILQGGNDGYTF,TGTGCCAGCAGTATTTTACAAGGAGGTAACGATGGCTACACCTTC
TRBJ1-3,NA,NA,TRBV9,CASSVVPGLAGGNTIYF,TGTGCCAGCAGCGTAGTACCGGGCCTGGCGGGGGGAAACACCATATATTTT
TRBJ2-3,TRBD2,NA,TRBV19,CASSIVWEGRGTDTQYF,TGTGCCAGTAGTATAGTCTGGGAGGGTAGGGGCACAGATACGCAGTATTTT
TRBJ1-1,NA,NA,TRBV6-5,CASTVGWGLNTEAFF,TGTGCCAGCACCGTGGGGTGGGGGCTAAACACTGAAGCTTTCTTT
TRBJ1-2,TRBD1,many,TRBV27,CASSSRQGYGYTF,TGTGCCAGCAGTTCCCGACAGGGCTATGGCTACACCTTC
TRBJ2-2,TRBD1,NA,TRBV6-6,CASSARTGDTGELFF,TGTGCCAGCAGTGCCCGGACAGGTGACACCGGGGAGCTGTTTTTT
TRBJ2-7,TRBD2,NA,TRBV3-1/TRBV3-2,CASSQELTSGASYEQYF,TGTGCCAGCAGCCAAGAGTTAACTAGCGGGGCTTCCTACGAGCAGTACTTC
TRBJ2-2,TRBD1,NA,TRBV7-2,CASSLGQGRTGELFF,TGTGCCAGCAGCTTAGGACAGGGGCGGACCGGGGAGCTGTTTTTT
TRBJ2-2,NA,NA,TRBV7-9,CASSSFQGPYTGELFF,TGTGCCAGCAGCTCATTCCAGGGGCCTTACACCGGGGAGCTGTTTTTT
TRBJ2-7,NA,NA,TRBV30,CAWSVYGSSYEQYF,TGTGCCTGGAGTGTATATGGGAGCTCCTACGAGCAGTACTTC
TRBJ1-5,NA,NA,TRBV19,CASSIQGEKQPQHF,TGTGCCAGTAGTATACAGGGCGAGAAGCAGCCCCAGCATTTT
TRBJ1-2,TRBD1,NA,TRBV27,CASRKQGANYGYTF,TGTGCCAGCAGAAAACAGGGGGCGAACTATGGCTACACCTTC
TRBJ2-7,TRBD2,NA,TRBV5-6,CASRFAGTSGLTHEQYF,TGTGCCAGCAGGTTTGCCGGGACTAGCGGATTGACCCACGAGCAGTACTTC
TRBJ1-1,NA,NA,TRBV7-9,CASRAGPAEAFF,TGTGCCAGCAGGGCAGGGCCCGCTGAAGCTTTCTTT